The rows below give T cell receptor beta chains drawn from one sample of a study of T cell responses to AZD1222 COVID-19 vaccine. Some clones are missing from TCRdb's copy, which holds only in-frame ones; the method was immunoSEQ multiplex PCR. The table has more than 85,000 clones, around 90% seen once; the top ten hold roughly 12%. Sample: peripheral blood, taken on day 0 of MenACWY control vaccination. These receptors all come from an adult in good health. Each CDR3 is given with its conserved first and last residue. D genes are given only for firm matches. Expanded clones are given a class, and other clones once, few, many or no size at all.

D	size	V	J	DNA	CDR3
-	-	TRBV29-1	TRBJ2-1	TGCAGCGTTGAAGGGTGGCAGAACCACTACAATGAGCAGTTCTTC	CSVEGWQNHYNEQFF
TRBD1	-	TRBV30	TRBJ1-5	TGTGCCTGGAGTGTACAGGGGAATCAGCCCCAGCATTTT	CAWSVQGNQPQHF
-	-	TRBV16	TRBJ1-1	TGTGCCAGCAGCCAAAAGTCGGATAACACTGAAGCTTTCTTT	CASSQKSDNTEAFF
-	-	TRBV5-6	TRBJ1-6	TGTGCCAGCAGCTCGATCAGGGGTGGAGGATCACCCCTCCACTTT	CASSSIRGGGSPLHF
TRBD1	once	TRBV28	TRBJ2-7	TGTGCCAGCACCAGCGGGACAGGGAGCACCTACGAGCAGTACTTC	CASTSGTGSTYEQYF
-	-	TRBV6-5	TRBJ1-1	TGTGCCAGCAGTTACGGGGGAACAAACACTGAAGCTTTCTTT	CASSYGGTNTEAFF
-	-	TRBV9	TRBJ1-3	TGTGCCAGCAGCGTAAGCTCTGGAAACACCATATATTTT	CASSVSSGNTIYF
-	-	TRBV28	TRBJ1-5	TGTGCCAGCAGTTTAAGGGCACGTTGGGGGCCCCAGCATTTT	CASSLRARWGPQHF
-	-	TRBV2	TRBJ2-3	TGTGCCAGCAGTGAGTCGGCAGGGGGGTGGGCAGATACGCAGTATTTT	CASSESAGGWADTQYF
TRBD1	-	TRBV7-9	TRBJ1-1	TGTGCCAGCAGCCTCGGACAGGAACTTCTGAACACTGAAGCTTTCTTT	CASSLGQELLNTEAFF
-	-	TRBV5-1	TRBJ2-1	TGCGCCAGCAGCTTGGTGGGGGGGCGAGAGCAGTTCTTC	CASSLVGGREQFF
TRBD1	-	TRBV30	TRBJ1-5	TGTGCCTGGAGTGGGACAGGGATTCAGCCCCAGCATTTT	CAWSGTGIQPQHF
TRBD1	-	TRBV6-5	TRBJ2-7	TGTGCCAGCAATGCGGGACAGGGGATCCACTACGAGCAGTACTTC	CASNAGQGIHYEQYF
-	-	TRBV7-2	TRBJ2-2	TGTGCCAGCAGCTTCACGGGGCGGGAGCTGTTTTTT	CASSFTGRELFF
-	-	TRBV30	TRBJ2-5	TGTGCCTGGAGCCTTCGGCAAGAGACCCAGTACTTC	CAWSLRQETQYF
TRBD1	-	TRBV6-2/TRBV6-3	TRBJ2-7	TGTGCCAGCAGTCCCGGGACAGGGCCCTCCTACGAGCAGTACTTC	CASSPGTGPSYEQYF